This entry lists 7 T cell receptor beta chains sequenced from one sample in a study of CD8+CD57+ T cells in acquired aplastic anemia. Researchers used genomic DNA as the template to profile TCR beta VDJ and CDR3. TCRdb processed the reads anew with MiXCR; each CDR3 protein has one entry. The sample consists of 100,000 to 150,000 distinct CDR3 sequences, around 48% of them appearing once. Material: sorted CD4+, CD8+, or CD8+CD57+ T cells (not recorded which) from PBMCs. These receptors originate from a human donor in good health, serving as a control.

This clonotype was seen many times. A much larger clone lies a single base off, so this may be a read error. This chain joins TRBV7-2 and TRBJ1-2, with a tentative D call TRBD1 (5 bases). Trimming cost V 2 bases and J 14 bases, with 18 bases left between them. The germline CDR1 and CDR2 sequences are SGHTA and FQGNSA. The CDR3 contains 13 residues. The CDR3 spells CASSLSQSVGRTF. CDR3 in DNA: TGTGCCAGCAGCTTATCCCAGTCGGTGGGGCGGACCTTC.

V usage is TRBV6-2 or TRBV6-3 and J usage is TRBJ2-2; 9 bases line up with TRBD1. The CDR3 is made up of 15 amino acids. Germline V CDR1 and CDR2: MNHEY, SVGEGT. J was trimmed by 6 bases and V by 7 bases; bases with no gene match: 9. CDR3 in DNA: TGTGCCAGCAAAAGAACCGGGACAGGGTCCGGGGAGCTGTTTTTT. This sequence encodes CASKRTGTGSGELFF.

The chain combines TRBV6-1 with TRBJ1-1; D is unclear. Looked up from germline, CDR1 is MNHNS and CDR2 is SASEGT. This CDR3 comprises 12 residues. Trimming took 5 bases from V and 3 from J, leaving 7 bases between them. The CDR3 bases are TGTGCCAGCAGTCCCGAATACACTGAAGCTTTCTTT. Amino acid sequence: CASSPEYTEAFF.

The chain joins TRBV7-2 to TRBJ2-7, with 9 nucleotides matching TRBD2. V shed 3 bases, J shed 9 bases, and the junction held 6 bases outside the gene matches. The CDR3 sequence is 13 residues long. Germline CDR1 is SGHTA and CDR2 is FQGNSA. In DNA form, the CDR3 reads TGTGCCAGCAGCTTTGGCGGGGGGGTGGCGCAGTACTTC. Its translation is CASSFGGGVAQYF. Full variable domain (missing parts from reference TRBV7-2 and TRBJ2-7): GAGVSQSPSNKVTEKGKDVELRCDPISGHTALYWYRQSLGQGLEFLIYFQGNSAPDKSGLPSDRFSAERTGGSVSTLTIQRTQQEDSAVYLCASSFGGGVAQYFGPGTRLTVT.

The rearrangement uses TRBV29-1 and TRBJ2-5; 8 bases align to TRBD2. From germline, CDR1 is SQVTM and CDR2 ANQGSEA. The CDR3 has 14 amino acids. J gave up 2 bases and V 4 bases, and 6 bases lay outside the gene matches. The CDR3 DNA sequence: TGCAGCGTTGGGCAACTAGCGGATCAAGAGACCCAGTACTTC. Translated, it gives CSVGQLADQETQYF.

This clonotype was seen ten or more times. The chain recombines TRBV20-1 with TRBJ2-7; possibly TRBD1 for D (8 bases). Germline V CDR1 and CDR2: DFQATT, SNEGSKA (reference sequence). This CDR3 region has 14 residues. V gave up 3 bases and J gave up 4 bases, with 16 bases separating them. This chain's CDR3 is CSARGNRGGYEQYF. In nucleotides, the CDR3 is TGCAGTGCTAGGGGGAACAGGGGGGGTTACGAGCAGTACTTC.

This clonotype was seen a handful of times. A much more abundant neighbour one base away suggests this may be a read error. This chain joins TRBV11-3 and TRBJ2-7, with TRBD1 identical over 8 bases. The CDR3 totals 15 residues. The germline gives CDR1 SGHNT, CDR2 YENEEA. The CDR3 DNA is TGTGCCGGCAGCTCTGATACGGACAGGGCCCACGAGCAGTACTTC. As protein: CAGSSDTDRAHEQYF.